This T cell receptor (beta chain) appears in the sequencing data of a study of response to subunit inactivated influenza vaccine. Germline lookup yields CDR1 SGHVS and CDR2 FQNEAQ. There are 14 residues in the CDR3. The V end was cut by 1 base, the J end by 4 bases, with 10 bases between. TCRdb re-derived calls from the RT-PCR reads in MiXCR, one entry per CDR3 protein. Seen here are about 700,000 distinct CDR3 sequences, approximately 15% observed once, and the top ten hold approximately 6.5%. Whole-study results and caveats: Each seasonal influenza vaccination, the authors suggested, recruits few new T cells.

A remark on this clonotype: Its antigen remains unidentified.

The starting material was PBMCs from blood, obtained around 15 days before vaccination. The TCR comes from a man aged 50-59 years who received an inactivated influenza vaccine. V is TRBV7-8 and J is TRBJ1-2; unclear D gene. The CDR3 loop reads CASSLDHAVYGYTF. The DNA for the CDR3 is TGTGCCAGCAGCTTAGATCATGCGGTCTATGGCTACACCTTC.